Below, one T cell receptor (beta chain) is given with its context. The data derive from a study of cytomegalovirus exposure and HLA in healthy donors. The V gene lost 5 bases and the J gene lost 2 bases, with 22 bases spanning the gap. This CDR3 is built from 18 residues. Looked up from germline, CDR1 is KGHSH and CDR2 is LQKENI. PCR involved 60 Vbeta and 13 Jbeta primers. Assay: immunoSEQ multiplex PCR; the TCRdb copy retains only in-frame clones and omits some. Of about 170,000 clones in the sample, 73% were seen once. The chain joins TRBV18 to TRBJ1-3, with D perhaps TRBD1 (5 bases). The sequence derives from a woman aged 18 to 35 in good health and CMV-seropositive. The sample taken for sequencing was PBMCs. The CDR3 sequence is CASSDGGTGHTTGNTIYF. The CDR3 DNA is TGTGCCAGCTCAGACGGAGGGACCGGGCACACAACTGGAAACACCATATATTTT.